This T cell receptor (beta chain) was sequenced for a study of CD8 T cells in Susac syndrome. Study-wide results and caveats: Clonal expansion did not appear in Susac syndrome CD4+ T cell repertoires.

RNA amounts of roughly 0.5 to 1 ug underwent reverse transcription with random hexamers. In TCRdb, the immunoSEQ multiplex PCR reads were re-called with MiXCR into one record per CDR3 protein. The data contain tens of thousands of distinct CDR3 sequences, about 95% of them singletons. On this clonotype: The antigen is unknown.

Recently defined diagnostic criteria classed the Susac syndrome patients as definite or probable. The sample was CD4+ T cells from PBMCs. This clonotype was obtained from a human donor with Susac syndrome.

The CDR3 region is CASSAPGRGLTYEQYF. Here the CDR3 DNA reads TGTGCCAGCAGTGCCCCCGGCAGGGGCCTAACCTACGAGCAGTACTTC. This chain links TRBV6-1 with TRBJ2-7; the D gene is possibly TRBD1 (6 bases). This CDR3 spans 16 amino acids. CDR1 is MNHNS, CDR2 SASEGT, per germline. The V and J ends lost 4 bases and 2 bases respectively, with 18 bases between them.